The 3 T cell receptor beta chains below were found in one sample sequenced in a study of T cells in Graves' hyperthyroidism and ophthalmopathy. The source material, RNA transcripts, was used to amplify TCR beta CDR3 regions. Primed by the HTBI set, a first-round RT-PCR was run on the TCR CDR3. TCRdb reprocessed the multiplex PCR reads with MiXCR, giving one entry per CDR3 protein. The sample holds about 590,000 distinct CDR3 sequences, approximately 15% seen once. Sequencing used blood. The receptors stem from a woman aged 18 to 35 with Graves' ophthalmopathy.

In regard to this clonotype: A much larger clone lies one base from this, so it may be a read error. The chain carries TRBV5-1 and TRBJ2-2; tentative D call: TRBD1 (5 bases). V was pared by 0 bases and J by 2 bases, with 20 bases between. The CDR3 has 19 amino acids. The germline CDR1 and CDR2 sequences are SGHRS and YFSETQ. CDR3 in DNA: TGCGCCAGCAGCTTGGCCCGTAGGAGCAGGGTACCCAACACCGGGGAGCTGTTTTTT. Its translation is CASSLARRSRVPNTGELFF.

This clonotype was detected ten times or more. The genes are TRBV18 and TRBJ2-5; D call uncertain. The CDR3 covers 12 residues. The ends were cut back, 0 bases at V and 4 bases at J, with 3 bases in the middle. CDR1 is KGHSH and CDR2 is LQKENI in the germline V gene. The DNA for the CDR3 is TGTGCCAGCTCACCACCTGTAGAGACCCAGTACTTC. Translated: CASSPPVETQYF.

Many counts were recorded for this clonotype. V and J are TRBV20-1 and TRBJ2-2; D gene ambiguous. CDR1 DFQATT and CDR2 SNEGSKA come from the germline V gene (reference sequence). V lost 3 bases and J lost 2, with 7 bases in between. This CDR3 region has 13 residues. In nucleotides, the CDR3 is TGCAGTGCTAGTATCGCCAACACCGGGGAGCTGTTTTTT. It translates to CSASIANTGELFF.